This TCR beta chain was recovered during a study of cytomegalovirus exposure and HLA in healthy donors. Overall study findings and caveats: Cytomegalovirus-associated status was assigned to about 170 TCR beta chains. Later, an analysis found that TCR clusters from the first cohort tended to co-occur in the 120 or so validation repertoires. In vitro data verified a few CMV-associated chains as specific for CMV antigens.

The assay was immunoSEQ multiplex PCR, and TCRdb's table has in-frame clones only and misses some. This sample has 150,000 to 200,000 clones, with approximately 86% found just once. A remark on this clone: Its matching antigen is unknown.

CDR3 length equals 17 residues. V was clipped by 0 bases and J by 9 bases; unmatched bases: 9. CDR1 and CDR2 from the germline V gene are LNHNV and YYDKDF (reference sequence). The study drew the donors from its 120-subject validation cohort, separate from the roughly 710-subject first cohort. This chain uses TRBV15 with TRBJ2-1; 12 nucleotides match TRBD2. The sample taken for sequencing was PBMCs. This receptor was taken from a woman between 18 and 29 years old in good health and CMV-seronegative. CDR3 protein: CATSRDRTSGMVGEQFF. CDR3 in DNA: TGTGCCACCAGCAGAGATCGGACTAGCGGGATGGTCGGTGAGCAGTTCTTC. The whole variable domain, filled in from reference TRBV15 and TRBJ2-1, reads DAMVIQNPRYQVTQFGKPVTLSCSQTLNHNVMYWYQQKSSQAPKLLFHYYDKDFNNEADTPDNFQSRRPNTSFCFLDIRSPGLGDTAMYLCATSRDRTSGMVGEQFFGPGTRLTVL.